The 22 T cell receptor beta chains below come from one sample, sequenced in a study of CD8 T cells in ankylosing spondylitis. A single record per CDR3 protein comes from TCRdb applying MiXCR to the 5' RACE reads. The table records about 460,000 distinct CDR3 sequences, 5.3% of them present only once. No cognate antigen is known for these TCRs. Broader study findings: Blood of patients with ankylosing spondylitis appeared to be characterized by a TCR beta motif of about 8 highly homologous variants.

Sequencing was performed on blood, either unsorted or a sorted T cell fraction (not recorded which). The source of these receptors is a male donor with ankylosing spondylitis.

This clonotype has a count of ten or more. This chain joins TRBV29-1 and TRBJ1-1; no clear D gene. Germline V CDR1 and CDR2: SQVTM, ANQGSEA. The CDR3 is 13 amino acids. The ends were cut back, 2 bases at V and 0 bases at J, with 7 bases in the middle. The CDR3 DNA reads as TGCAGCGTTGAAAAACAGTTGAACACTGAAGCTTTCTTT. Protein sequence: CSVEKQLNTEAFF.

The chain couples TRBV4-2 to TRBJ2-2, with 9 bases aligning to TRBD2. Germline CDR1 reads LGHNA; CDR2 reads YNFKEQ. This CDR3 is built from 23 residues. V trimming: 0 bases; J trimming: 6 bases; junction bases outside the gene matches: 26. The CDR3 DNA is TGTGCCAGCAGCCAAGATAACGCGATTAGCGGGAGAAAAGTAGGGGTGGAGGCCGGGGAGCTGTTTTTT. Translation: CASSQDNAISGRKVGVEAGELFF.

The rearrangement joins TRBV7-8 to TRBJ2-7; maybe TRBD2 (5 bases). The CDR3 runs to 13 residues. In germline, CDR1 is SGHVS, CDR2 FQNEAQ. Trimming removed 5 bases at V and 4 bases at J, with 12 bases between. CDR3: CASSLRERYEQYF. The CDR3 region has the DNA TGTGCCAGCAGCCTTCGTGAGCGGTACGAGCAGTACTTC.

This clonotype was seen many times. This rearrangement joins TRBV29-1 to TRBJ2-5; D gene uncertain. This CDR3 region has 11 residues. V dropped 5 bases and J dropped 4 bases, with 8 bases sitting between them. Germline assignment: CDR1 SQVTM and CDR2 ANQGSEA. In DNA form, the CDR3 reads TGCAGCGTTTTGCGTCGAGAGACCCAGTACTTC. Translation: CSVLRRETQYF.

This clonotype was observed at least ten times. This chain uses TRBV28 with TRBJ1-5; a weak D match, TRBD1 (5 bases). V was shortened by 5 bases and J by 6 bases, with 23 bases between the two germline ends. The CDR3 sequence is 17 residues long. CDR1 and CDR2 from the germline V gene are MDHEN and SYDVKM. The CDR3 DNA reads TGTGCCAGCAGTCCCATAGCCCCCCAGGGAGTGGGTCAGCCCCAGCATTTT. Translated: CASSPIAPQGVGQPQHF.

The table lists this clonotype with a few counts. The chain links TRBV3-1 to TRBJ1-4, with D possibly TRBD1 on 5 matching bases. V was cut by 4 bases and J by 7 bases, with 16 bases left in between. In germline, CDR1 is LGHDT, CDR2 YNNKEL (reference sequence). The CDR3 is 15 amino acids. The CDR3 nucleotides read TGTGCCAGCAGCCTCTGGACGGGGGAAGGTGAAAAACTGTTTTTT. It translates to CASSLWTGEGEKLFF.

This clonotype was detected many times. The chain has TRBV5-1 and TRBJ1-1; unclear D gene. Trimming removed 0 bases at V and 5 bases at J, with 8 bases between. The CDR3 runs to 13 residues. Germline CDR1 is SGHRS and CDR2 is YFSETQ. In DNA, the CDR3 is TGCGCCAGCAGCTTGGAGTATCGTACTGAAGCTTTCTTT. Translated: CASSLEYRTEAFF.

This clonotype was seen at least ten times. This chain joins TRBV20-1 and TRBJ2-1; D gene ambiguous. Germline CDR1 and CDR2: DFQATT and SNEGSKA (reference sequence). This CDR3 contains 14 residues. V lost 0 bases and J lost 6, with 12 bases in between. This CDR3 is CSARDLYGGNEQFF. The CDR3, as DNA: TGCAGTGCTAGAGACCTATACGGCGGCAATGAGCAGTTCTTC.

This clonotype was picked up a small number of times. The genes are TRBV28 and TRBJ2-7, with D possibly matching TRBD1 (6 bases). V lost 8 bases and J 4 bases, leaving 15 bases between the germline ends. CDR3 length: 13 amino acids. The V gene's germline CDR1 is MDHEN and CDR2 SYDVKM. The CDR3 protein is CASAPGQPYEQYF. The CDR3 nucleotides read TGTGCCAGCGCACCCGGACAGCCGTACGAGCAGTACTTC.

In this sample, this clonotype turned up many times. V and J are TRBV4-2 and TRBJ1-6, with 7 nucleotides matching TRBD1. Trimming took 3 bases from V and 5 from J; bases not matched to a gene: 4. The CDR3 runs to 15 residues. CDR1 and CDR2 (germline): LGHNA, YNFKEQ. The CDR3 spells CASSHGDRDNSPLHF. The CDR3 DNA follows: TGTGCCAGCAGCCACGGTGACAGGGATAATTCACCCCTCCACTTT.

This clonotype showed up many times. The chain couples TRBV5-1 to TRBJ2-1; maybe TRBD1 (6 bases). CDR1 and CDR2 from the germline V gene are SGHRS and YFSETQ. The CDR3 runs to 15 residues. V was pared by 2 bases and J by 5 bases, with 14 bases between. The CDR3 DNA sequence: TGCGCCAGCAGCTTTAAGTCAGGGGTGAACAATGAGCAGTTCTTC. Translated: CASSFKSGVNNEQFF.

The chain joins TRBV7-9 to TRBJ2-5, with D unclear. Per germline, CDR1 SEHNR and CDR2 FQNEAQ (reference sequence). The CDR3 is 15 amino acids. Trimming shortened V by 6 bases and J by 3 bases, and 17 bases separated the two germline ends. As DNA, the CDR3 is TGTGCCAGCAGACCCACGACCCTCGGAGAAGAGACCCAGTACTTC. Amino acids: CASRPTTLGEETQYF.

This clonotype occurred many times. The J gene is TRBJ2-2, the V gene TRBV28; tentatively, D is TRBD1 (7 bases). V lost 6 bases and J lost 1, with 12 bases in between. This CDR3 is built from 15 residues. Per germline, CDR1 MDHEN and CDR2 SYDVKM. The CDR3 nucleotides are TGTGCCAGCAGCCCAGGGGGAGGGAACACCGGGGAGCTGTTTTTT. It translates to CASSPGGGNTGELFF.

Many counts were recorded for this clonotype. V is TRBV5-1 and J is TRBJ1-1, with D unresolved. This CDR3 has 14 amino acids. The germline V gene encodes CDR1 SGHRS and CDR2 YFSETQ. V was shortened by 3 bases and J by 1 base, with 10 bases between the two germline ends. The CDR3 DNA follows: TGCGCCAGCAGCTATCTTGATAGGAACACTGAAGCTTTCTTT. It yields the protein CASSYLDRNTEAFF.

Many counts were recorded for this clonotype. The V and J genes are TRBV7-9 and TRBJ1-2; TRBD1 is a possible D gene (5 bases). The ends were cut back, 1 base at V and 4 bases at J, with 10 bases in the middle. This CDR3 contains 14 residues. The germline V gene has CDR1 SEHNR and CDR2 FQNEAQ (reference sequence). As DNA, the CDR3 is TGTGCCAGCAGCTTAGTGGGGCATGGCTATGGCTACACCTTC. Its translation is CASSLVGHGYGYTF.

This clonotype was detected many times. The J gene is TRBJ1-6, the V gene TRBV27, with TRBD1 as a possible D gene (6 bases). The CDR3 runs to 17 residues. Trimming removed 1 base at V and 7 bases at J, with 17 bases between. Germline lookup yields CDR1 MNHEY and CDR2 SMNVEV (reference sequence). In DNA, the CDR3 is TGTGCCAGCAGTTTATTTGGAGTCCGGGGGCCAAATTCACCCCTCCACTTT. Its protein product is CASSLFGVRGPNSPLHF.

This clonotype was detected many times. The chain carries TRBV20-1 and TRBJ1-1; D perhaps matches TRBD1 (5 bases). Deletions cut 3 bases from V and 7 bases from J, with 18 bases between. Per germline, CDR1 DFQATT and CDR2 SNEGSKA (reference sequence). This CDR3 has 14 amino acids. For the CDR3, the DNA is TGCAGTGCTAGGAACACAGTATGGGGGAGTGAAGCTTTCTTT. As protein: CSARNTVWGSEAFF.

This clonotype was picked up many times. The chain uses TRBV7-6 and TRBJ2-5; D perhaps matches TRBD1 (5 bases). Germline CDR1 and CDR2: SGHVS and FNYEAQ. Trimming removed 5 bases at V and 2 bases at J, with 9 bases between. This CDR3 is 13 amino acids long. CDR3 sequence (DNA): TGTGCCAGCAGCATACGACAGCAAGAGACCCAGTACTTC. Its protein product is CASSIRQQETQYF. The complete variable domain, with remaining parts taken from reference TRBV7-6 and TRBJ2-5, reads GAGVSQSPRYKVTKRGQDVALRCDPISGHVSLYWYRQALGQGPEFLTYFNYEAQQDKSGLPNDRFSAERPEGSISTLTIQRTEQRDSAMYRCASSIRQQETQYFGPGTRLLVL.

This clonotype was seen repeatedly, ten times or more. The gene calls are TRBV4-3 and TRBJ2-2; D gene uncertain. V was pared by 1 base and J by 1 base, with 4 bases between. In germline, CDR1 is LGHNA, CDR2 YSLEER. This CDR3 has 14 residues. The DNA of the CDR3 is TGCGCCAGCAGCCAAGGACAGAACACCGGGGAGCTGTTTTTT. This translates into CASSQGQNTGELFF.

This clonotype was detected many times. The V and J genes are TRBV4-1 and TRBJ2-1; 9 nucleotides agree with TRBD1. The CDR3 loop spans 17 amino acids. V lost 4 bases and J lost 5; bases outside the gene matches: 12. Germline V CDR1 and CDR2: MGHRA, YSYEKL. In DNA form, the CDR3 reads TGCGCCAGCAGCCGAGTTACAGGGGGCAGCGGGAACAATGAGCAGTTCTTC. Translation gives CASSRVTGGSGNNEQFF.

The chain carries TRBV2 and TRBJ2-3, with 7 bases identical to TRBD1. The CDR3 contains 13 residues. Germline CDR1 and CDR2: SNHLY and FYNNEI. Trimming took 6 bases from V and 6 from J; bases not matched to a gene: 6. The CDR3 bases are TGTGCCAGCAGGGGACAGCAGGCGGATACGCAGTATTTT. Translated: CASRGQQADTQYF. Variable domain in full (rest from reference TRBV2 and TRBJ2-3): EPEVTQTPSHQVTQMGQEVILRCVPISNHLYFYWYRQILGQKVEFLVSFYNNEISEKSEIFDDQFSVERPDGSNFTLKIRSTKLEDSAMYFCASRGQQADTQYFGPGTRLTVL.

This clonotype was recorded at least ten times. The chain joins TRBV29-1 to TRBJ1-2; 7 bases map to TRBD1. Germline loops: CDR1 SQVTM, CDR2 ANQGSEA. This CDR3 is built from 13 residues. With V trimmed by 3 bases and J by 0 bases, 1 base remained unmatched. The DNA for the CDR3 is TGCAGCGTTGAGGGACAGACTAACTATGGCTACACCTTC. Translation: CSVEGQTNYGYTF.